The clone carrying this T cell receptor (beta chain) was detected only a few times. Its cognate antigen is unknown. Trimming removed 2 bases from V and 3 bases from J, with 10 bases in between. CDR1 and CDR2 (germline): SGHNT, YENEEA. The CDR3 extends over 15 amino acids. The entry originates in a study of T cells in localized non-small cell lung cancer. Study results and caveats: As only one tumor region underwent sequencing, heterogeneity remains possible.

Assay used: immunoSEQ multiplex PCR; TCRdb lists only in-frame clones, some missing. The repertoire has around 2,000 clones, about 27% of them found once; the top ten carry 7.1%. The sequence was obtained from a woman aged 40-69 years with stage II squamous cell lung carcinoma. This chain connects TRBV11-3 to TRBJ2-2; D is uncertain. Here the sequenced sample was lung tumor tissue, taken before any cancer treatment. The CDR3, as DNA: TGTGCCAGCAGCTTAAGCCGGGCACACACCGGGGAGCTGTTTTTT. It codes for CASSLSRAHTGELFF.